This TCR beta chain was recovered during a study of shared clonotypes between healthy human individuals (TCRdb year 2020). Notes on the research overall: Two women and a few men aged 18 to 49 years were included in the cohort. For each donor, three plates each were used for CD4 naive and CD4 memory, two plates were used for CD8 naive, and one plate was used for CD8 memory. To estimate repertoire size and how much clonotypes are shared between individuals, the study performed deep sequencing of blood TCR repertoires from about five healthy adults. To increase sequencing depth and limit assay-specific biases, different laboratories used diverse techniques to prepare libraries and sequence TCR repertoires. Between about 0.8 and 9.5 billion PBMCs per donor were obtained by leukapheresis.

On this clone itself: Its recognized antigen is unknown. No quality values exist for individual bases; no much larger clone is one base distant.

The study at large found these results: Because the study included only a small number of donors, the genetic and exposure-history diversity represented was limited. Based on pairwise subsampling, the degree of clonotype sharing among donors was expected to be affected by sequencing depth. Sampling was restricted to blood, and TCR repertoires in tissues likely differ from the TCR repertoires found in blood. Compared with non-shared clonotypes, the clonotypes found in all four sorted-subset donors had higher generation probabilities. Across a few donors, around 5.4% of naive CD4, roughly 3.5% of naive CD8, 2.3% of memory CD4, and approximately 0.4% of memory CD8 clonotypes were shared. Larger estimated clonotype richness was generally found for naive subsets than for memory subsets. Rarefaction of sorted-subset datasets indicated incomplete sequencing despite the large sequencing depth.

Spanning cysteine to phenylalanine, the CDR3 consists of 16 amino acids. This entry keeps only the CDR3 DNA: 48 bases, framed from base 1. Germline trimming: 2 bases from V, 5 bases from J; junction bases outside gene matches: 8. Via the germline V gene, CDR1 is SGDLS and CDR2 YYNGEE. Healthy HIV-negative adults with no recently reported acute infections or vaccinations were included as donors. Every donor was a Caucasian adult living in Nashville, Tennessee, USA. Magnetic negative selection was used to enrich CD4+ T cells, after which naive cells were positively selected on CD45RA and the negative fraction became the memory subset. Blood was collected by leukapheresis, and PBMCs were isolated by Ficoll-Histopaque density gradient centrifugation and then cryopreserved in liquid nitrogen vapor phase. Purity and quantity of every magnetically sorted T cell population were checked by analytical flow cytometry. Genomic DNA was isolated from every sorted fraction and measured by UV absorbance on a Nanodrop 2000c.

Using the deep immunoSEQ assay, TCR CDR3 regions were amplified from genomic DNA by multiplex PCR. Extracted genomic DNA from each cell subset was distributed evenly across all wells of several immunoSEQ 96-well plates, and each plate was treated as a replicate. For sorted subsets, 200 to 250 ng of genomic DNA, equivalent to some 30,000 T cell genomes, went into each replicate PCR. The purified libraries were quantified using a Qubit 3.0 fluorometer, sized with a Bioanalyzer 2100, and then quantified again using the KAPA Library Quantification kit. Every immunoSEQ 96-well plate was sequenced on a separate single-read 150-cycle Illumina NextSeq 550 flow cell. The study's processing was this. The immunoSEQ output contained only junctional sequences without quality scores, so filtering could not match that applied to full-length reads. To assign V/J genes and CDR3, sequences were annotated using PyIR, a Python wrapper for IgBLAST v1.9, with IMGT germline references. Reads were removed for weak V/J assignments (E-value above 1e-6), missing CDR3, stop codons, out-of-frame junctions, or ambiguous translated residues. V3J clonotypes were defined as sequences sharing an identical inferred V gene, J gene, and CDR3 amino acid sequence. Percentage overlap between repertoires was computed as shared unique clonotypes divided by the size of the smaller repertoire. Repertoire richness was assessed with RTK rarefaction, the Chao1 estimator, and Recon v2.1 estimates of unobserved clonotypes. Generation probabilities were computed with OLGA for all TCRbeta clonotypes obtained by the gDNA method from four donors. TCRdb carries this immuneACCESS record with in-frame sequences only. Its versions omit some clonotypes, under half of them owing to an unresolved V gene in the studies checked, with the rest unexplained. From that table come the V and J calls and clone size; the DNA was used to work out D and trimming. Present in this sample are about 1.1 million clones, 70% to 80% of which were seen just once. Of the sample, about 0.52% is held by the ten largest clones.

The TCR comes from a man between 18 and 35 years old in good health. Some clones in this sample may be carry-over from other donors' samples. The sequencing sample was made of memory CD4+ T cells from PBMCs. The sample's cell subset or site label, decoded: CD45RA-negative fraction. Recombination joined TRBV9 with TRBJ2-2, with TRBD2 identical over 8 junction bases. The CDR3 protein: CASSVRSGRGTGELFF. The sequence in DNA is TGTGCCAGCAGCGTGAGGAGCGGGAGAGGTACCGGGGAGCTGTTTTTT.